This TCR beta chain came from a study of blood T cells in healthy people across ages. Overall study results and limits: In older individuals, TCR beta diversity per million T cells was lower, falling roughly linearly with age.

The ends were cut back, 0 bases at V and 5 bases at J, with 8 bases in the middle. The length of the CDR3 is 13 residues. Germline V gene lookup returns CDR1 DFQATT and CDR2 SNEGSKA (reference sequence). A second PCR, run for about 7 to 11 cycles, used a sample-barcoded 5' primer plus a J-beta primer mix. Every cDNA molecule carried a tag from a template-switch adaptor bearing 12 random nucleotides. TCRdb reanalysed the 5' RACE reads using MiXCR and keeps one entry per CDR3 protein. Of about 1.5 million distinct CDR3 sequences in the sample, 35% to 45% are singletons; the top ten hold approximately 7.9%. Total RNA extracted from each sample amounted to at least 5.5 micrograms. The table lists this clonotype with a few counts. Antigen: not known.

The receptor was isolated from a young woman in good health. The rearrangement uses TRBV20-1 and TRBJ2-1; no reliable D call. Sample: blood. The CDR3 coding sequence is TGCAGTGCTAGAGATACGGGTAACAATGAGCAGTTCTTC. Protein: CSARDTGNNEQFF.